This T cell receptor beta chain emerged from a study of cytotoxic CD8 clonotypes in ibrutinib-treated CLL. General study points: Clonality climbed at ibrutinib response, then dropped toward baseline at progression. Once treatment began, public clonotypes, which were uncommon, contracted or stayed stable.

The data were produced by immunoSEQ multiplex PCR, yet TCRdb's version contains in-frame clones alone and is incomplete. The table records approximately 26,000 clones, approximately 71% of them present only once. As concerns this clone: What it binds is not known.

Looked up from germline, CDR1 is SGDLS and CDR2 is YYNGEE. V was pared by 0 bases and J by 4 bases, with 10 bases between. The CDR3 covers 15 residues. The sequence was obtained from a human donor with chronic lymphocytic leukemia. The sequenced sample was PBMCs, obtained after 12 months of ibrutinib treatment. The rearrangement joins TRBV9 to TRBJ2-2; D ambiguous. CDR3 sequence reads: CASSVGPRPTGELFF. CDR3 bases: TGTGCCAGCAGCGTAGGTCCAAGGCCCACCGGGGAGCTGTTTTTT.